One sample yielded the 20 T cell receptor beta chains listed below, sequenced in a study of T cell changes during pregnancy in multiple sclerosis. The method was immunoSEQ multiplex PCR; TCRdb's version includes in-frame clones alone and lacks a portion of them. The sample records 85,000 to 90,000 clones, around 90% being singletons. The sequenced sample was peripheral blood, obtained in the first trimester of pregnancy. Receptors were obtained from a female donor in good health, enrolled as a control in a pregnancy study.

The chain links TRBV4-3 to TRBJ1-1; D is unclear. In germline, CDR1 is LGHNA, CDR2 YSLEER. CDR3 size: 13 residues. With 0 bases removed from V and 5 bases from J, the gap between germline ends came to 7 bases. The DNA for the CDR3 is TGCGCCAGCAGCCAAGATGCGGAAACTGAAGCTTTCTTT. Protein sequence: CASSQDAETEAFF.

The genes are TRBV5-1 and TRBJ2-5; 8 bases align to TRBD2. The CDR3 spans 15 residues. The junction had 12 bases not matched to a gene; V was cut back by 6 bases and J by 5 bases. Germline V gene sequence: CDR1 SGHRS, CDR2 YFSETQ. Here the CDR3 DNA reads TGCGCCAGCAACCCCAGGACGGGGGGGCACGAGACCCAGTACTTC. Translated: CASNPRTGGHETQYF.

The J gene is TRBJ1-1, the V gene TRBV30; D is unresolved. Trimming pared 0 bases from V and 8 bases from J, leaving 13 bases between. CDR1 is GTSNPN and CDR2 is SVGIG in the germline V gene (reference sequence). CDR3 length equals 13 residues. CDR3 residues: CAWSVGLGSEAFF. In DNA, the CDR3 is TGTGCCTGGAGTGTAGGGTTGGGGAGCGAAGCTTTCTTT. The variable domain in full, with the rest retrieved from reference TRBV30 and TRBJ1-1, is SQTIHQWPATLVQPVGSPLSLECTVEGTSNPNLYWYRQAAGRGLQLLFYSVGIGQISSEVPQNLSASRPQDRQFILSSKKLLLSDSGFYLCAWSVGLGSEAFFGQGTRLTVV.

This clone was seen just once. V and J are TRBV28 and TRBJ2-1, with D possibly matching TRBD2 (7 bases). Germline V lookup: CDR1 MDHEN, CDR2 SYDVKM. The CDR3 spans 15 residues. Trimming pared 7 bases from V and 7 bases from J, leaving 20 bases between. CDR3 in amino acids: CASIKPAGAVNEQFF. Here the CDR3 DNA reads TGTGCCAGCATCAAACCTGCGGGGGCCGTGAATGAGCAGTTCTTC.

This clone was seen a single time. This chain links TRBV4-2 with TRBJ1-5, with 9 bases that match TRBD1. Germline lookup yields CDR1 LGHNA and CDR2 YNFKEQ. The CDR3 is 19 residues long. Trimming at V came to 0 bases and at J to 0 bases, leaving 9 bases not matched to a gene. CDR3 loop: CASSQDWTGVSGSNQPQHF. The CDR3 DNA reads TGTGCCAGCAGCCAAGATTGGACAGGGGTATCGGGTAGCAATCAGCCCCAGCATTTT.

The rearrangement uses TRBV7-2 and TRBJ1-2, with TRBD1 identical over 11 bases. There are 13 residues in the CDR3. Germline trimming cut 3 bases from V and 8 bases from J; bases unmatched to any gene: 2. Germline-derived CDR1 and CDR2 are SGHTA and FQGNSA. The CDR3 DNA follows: TGTGCCAGCAGCTTGGACAGGGGGCAGGGCTACACCTTC. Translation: CASSLDRGQGYTF. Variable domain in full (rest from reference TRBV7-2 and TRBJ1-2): GAGVSQSPSNKVTEKGKDVELRCDPISGHTALYWYRQSLGQGLEFLIYFQGNSAPDKSGLPSDRFSAERTGGSVSTLTIQRTQQEDSAVYLCASSLDRGQGYTFGSGTRLTVV.

The CDR3: CASTTRDNNEQFF. DNA for the CDR3: TGTGCCAGTACCACCCGGGACAACAATGAGCAGTTCTTC. The chain links TRBV19 to TRBJ2-1, with a tentative D call TRBD1 (6 bases). V gave up 7 bases and J gave up 5 bases, with 12 bases separating them. The CDR3 runs 13 residues. CDR1 and CDR2 (germline): LNHDA, SQIVND (reference sequence). The complete variable domain, with remaining parts taken from reference TRBV19 and TRBJ2-1, reads DGGITQSPKYLFRKEGQNVTLSCEQNLNHDAMYWYRQDPGQGLRLIYYSQIVNDFQKGDIAEGYSVSREKKESFPLTVTSAQKNPTAFYLCASTTRDNNEQFFGPGTRLTVL.

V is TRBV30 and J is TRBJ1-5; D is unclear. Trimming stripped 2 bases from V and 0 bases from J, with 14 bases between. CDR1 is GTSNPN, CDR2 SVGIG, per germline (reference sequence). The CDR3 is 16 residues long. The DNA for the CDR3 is TGTGCCTGGAGTCCGCGTAGCTGGTATAGCAATCAGCCCCAGCATTTT. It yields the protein CAWSPRSWYSNQPQHF. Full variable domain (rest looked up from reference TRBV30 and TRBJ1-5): SQTIHQWPATLVQPVGSPLSLECTVEGTSNPNLYWYRQAAGRGLQLLFYSVGIGQISSEVPQNLSASRPQDRQFILSSKKLLLSDSGFYLCAWSPRSWYSNQPQHFGDGTRLSIL.

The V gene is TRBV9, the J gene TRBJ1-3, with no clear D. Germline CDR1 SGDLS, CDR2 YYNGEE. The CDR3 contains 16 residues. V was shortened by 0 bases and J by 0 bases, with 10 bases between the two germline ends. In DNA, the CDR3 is TGTGCCAGCAGCGTAGTTACACCTGACTCTGGAAACACCATATATTTT. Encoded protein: CASSVVTPDSGNTIYF. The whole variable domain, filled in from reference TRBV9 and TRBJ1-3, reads DSGVTQTPKHLITATGQRVTLRCSPRSGDLSVYWYQQSLDQGLQFLIQYYNGEERAKGNILERFSAQQFPDLHSELNLSSLELGDSALYFCASSVVTPDSGNTIYFGEGSWLTVV.

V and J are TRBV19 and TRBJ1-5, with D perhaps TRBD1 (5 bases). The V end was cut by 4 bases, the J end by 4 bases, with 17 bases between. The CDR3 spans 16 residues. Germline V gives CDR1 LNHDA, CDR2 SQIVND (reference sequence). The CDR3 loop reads CASSTRTRGGNQPQHF. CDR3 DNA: TGTGCCAGTAGTACCCGTACCCGGGGGGGAAATCAGCCCCAGCATTTT.

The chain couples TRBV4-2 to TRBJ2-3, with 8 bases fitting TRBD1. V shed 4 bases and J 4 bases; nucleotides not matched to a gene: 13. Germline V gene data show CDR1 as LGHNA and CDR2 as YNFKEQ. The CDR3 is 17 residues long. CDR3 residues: CASSRNTRGRAADTQYF. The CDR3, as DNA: TGTGCCAGCAGCCGCAACACCAGGGGGCGCGCCGCAGATACGCAGTATTTT.

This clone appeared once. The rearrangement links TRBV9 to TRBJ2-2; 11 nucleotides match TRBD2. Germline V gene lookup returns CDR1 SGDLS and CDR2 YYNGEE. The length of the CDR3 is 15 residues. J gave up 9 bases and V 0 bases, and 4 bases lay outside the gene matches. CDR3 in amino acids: CASSVVSGGARELFF. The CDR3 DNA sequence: TGTGCCAGCAGCGTAGTTAGCGGGGGGGCTCGGGAGCTGTTTTTT. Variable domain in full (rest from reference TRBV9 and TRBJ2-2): DSGVTQTPKHLITATGQRVTLRCSPRSGDLSVYWYQQSLDQGLQFLIQYYNGEERAKGNILERFSAQQFPDLHSELNLSSLELGDSALYFCASSVVSGGARELFFGEGSRLTVL.

CDR3 region: CASSSLLAGGYNEQFF. DNA of the CDR3: TGTGCCAGCAGCTCCCTACTAGCGGGGGGGTACAATGAGCAGTTCTTC. The chain carries TRBV7-2 and TRBJ2-1; 13 bases are shared with TRBD2. The CDR3 sequence is 16 residues long. V lost 4 bases and J lost 4; bases outside the gene matches: 4. The germline V gene has CDR1 SGHTA and CDR2 FQGNSA. Combining the CDR3 with reference TRBV7-2 and TRBJ2-1 gives the whole variable domain GAGVSQSPSNKVTEKGKDVELRCDPISGHTALYWYRQSLGQGLEFLIYFQGNSAPDKSGLPSDRFSAERTGGSVSTLTIQRTQQEDSAVYLCASSSLLAGGYNEQFFGPGTRLTVL.

As DNA, the CDR3 is TGTGCCAGCAGCTTCCTAGCGGGGGACTCCTACGAGCAGTACTTC. This sequence encodes CASSFLAGDSYEQYF. J is TRBJ2-7 and V is TRBV7-3; 10 bases fit TRBD2. V trimming: 3 bases; J trimming: 0 bases; junction bases outside the gene matches: 2. The length of the CDR3 is 15 residues. Germline values: CDR1 SGHTA, CDR2 FQGTGA.

CDR3 nucleotides: TGTGCCAGCAGCGTGGGACTAGCAAGTTTTAATGAGCAGTTCTTC. As protein: CASSVGLASFNEQFF. The V call is TRBV7-2, the J call TRBJ2-1, with 9 bases aligning to TRBD2. Trimming at V came to 5 bases and at J to 7 bases, leaving 9 bases not matched to a gene. The CDR3 has 15 residues. Germline CDR1 is SGHTA and CDR2 is FQGNSA.

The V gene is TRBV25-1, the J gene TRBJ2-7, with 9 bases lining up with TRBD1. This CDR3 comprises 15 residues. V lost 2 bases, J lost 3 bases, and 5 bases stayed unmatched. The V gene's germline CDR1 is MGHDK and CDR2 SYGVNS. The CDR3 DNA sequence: TGTGCCAGCAGTGAAGGGGACAGGGAGATCTACGAGCAGTACTTC. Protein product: CASSEGDREIYEQYF.

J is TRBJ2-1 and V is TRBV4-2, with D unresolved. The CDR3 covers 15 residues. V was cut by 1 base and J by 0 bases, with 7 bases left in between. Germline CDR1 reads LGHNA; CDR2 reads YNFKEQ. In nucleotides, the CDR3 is TGTGCCAGCAGCCAAGGGGCCAGCTCCTACAATGAGCAGTTCTTC. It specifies CASSQGASSYNEQFF.

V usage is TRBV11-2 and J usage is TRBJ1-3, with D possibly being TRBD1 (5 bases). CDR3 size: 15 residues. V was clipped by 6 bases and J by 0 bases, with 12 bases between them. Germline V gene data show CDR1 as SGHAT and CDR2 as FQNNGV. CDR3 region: CASSRQRVSGNTIYF. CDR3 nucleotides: TGTGCCAGCAGTCGACAGAGAGTCTCTGGAAACACCATATATTTT.

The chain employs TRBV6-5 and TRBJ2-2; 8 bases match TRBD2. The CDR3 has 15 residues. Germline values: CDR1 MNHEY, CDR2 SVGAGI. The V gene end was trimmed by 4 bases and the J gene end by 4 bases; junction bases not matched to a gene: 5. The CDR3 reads CASSFLAGATGELFF. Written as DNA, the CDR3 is TGTGCCAGCAGTTTCCTAGCGGGTGCCACCGGGGAGCTGTTTTTT.

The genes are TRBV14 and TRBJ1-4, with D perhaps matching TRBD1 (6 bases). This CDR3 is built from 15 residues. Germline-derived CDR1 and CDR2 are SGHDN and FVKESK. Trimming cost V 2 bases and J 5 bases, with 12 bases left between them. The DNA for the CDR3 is TGTGCCAGCAGCCAACTAGACAGGAAGAATGAAAAACTGTTTTTT. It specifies CASSQLDRKNEKLFF.